The 21 T cell receptor beta chains given below trace back to one sample, sequenced in a study of early stage breast cancer tumors (dated 2017 in TCRdb). Receptor amplification or capture employed the immunoSEQ multiplex PCR assay. The source is immuneACCESS, and TCRdb retained only in-frame sequences with V and J called. Part of the clones is not carried over; for the studies checked, unresolved V genes explain less than half of this, and the remainder is unexplained. The sample table lists around 48,000 clones, around 90% of them with a count of one. Around 5% of the sample is held by the ten biggest clonotypes. The sequenced sample consisted of blood. Every receptor here comes from a person between 70 and 80 years old with breast cancer.

The chain employs TRBV6-5 and TRBJ2-3; 7 bases map to TRBD1. V was pared by 7 bases and J by 0 bases, with 4 bases of the junction left unmatched. There are 14 residues in the CDR3. Germline V gives CDR1 MNHEY, CDR2 SVGAGI. CDR3 sequence (DNA): TGTGCCAGCAAACAACAGGGGAGCACAGATACGCAGTATTTT. This sequence encodes CASKQQGSTDTQYF.

The chain joins TRBV11-3 to TRBJ2-5; D is possibly TRBD2 (6 bases). In germline, CDR1 is SGHNT, CDR2 YENEEA. The CDR3 has 16 residues. V was clipped by 0 bases and J by 5 bases, with 16 bases between them. CDR3 in amino acids: CASSLEGGDFSETQYF. The DNA for the CDR3 is TGTGCCAGCAGCTTAGAGGGCGGGGATTTCTCGGAGACCCAGTACTTC.

This chain connects TRBV15 to TRBJ1-2; perhaps TRBD1 as D (5 bases). Germline CDR1 and CDR2: LNHNV and YYDKDF (reference sequence). V dropped 0 bases and J dropped 6 bases, with 14 bases sitting between them. This CDR3 is 15 amino acids long. This CDR3 is CATSRDRRQLNGYTF. The CDR3 region has the DNA TGTGCCACCAGCAGAGATCGGCGACAGTTAAATGGCTACACCTTC. Filled out from reference TRBV15 and TRBJ1-2, the complete variable domain reads DAMVIQNPRYQVTQFGKPVTLSCSQTLNHNVMYWYQQKSSQAPKLLFHYYDKDFNNEADTPDNFQSRRPNTSFCFLDIRSPGLGDTAMYLCATSRDRRQLNGYTFGSGTRLTVV.

This clone was observed a few times. The chain uses TRBV7-7 and TRBJ2-7, with D possibly matching TRBD1 (5 bases). The CDR3 extends over 12 amino acids. Germline CDR1 reads SSHAT; CDR2 reads FNYEAQ (reference sequence). The ends were cut back, 5 bases at V and 5 bases at J, with 10 bases in the middle. The CDR3 sequence is CASSLRAHEQYF. The CDR3 nucleotides are TGTGCCAGCAGCCTCAGGGCACACGAGCAGTACTTC.

The chain employs TRBV9 and TRBJ1-1; 8 bases match TRBD1. CDR3 length equals 15 residues. The V gene's germline CDR1 is SGDLS and CDR2 YYNGEE. With 4 bases clipped from V and 11 bases from J, the junction kept 16 bases outside the gene matches. CDR3 sequence (DNA): TGTGCCAGCAGCCGACTCTTAGACAGGGGTGTTTGGGCTTTCTTT. Translation: CASSRLLDRGVWAFF.

The rearrangement uses TRBV10-1 and TRBJ2-3; D may be TRBD1 (6 bases). The V end lost 3 bases, the J end lost 0 bases, and 16 bases lay between the germline ends. Germline values: CDR1 WNHNN, CDR2 SYGVQD (reference sequence). CDR3 length: 17 residues. The CDR3 is CASSDHGAGESTDTQYF. The CDR3 bases are TGCGCCAGCAGTGACCATGGTGCAGGGGAAAGCACAGATACGCAGTATTTT.

The chain joins TRBV6-5 to TRBJ1-1, with D maybe TRBD1 (6 bases). With 3 bases removed from V and 1 base from J, the gap between germline ends came to 9 bases. Germline V gives CDR1 MNHEY, CDR2 SVGAGI. CDR3 length: 14 residues. CDR3 region: CASSYSGENTEAFF. CDR3 coding DNA: TGTGCCAGCAGTTATTCAGGGGAGAACACTGAAGCTTTCTTT.

This CDR3 reads CASSGNRETEAFF. CDR3 DNA: TGCGCCAGCAGTGGTAACCGCGAAACTGAAGCTTTCTTT. V is TRBV10-1 and J is TRBJ1-1; D unclear. Germline V gene sequence: CDR1 WNHNN, CDR2 SYGVQD (reference sequence). Between the trimmed V and J ends, which lost 4 bases and 5 bases, there was a span of 11 bases. This CDR3 contains 13 residues.

This chain uses TRBV18 with TRBJ2-7; no firm D call. Germline V CDR1 and CDR2: KGHSH, LQKENI. The V end was cut by 3 bases, the J end by 0 bases, with 6 bases between. The CDR3 totals 13 residues. Written as DNA, the CDR3 is TGTGCCAGCTCACCTCTTAGCTCCTACGAGCAGTACTTC. Amino acid sequence: CASSPLSSYEQYF.

CDR3 sequence: CASSLPGDTQYF. DNA of the CDR3: TGTGCCAGCAGCCTCCCGGGAGATACGCAGTATTTT. The chain joins TRBV14 to TRBJ2-3; no firm D call. The germline V gene has CDR1 SGHDN and CDR2 FVKESK. V lost 4 bases and J lost 5, with 7 bases in between. This CDR3 is built from 12 residues.

The chain is built from TRBV28 and TRBJ1-2; D call uncertain. V was pared by 8 bases and J by 4 bases, with 20 bases between. The V gene's germline CDR1 is MDHEN and CDR2 SYDVKM. The CDR3 is 15 residues long. CDR3 in amino acids: CASGPPGTAGYGYTF. For the CDR3, the DNA is TGTGCCAGCGGCCCCCCGGGAACGGCGGGCTATGGCTACACCTTC.

The V and J genes are TRBV13 and TRBJ1-2; weak D call: TRBD1 (5 bases). This CDR3 spans 13 amino acids. Germline values: CDR1 PRHDT, CDR2 FYEKMQ (reference sequence). V was trimmed by 5 bases and J by 5 bases, leaving 12 bases between them. The CDR3, as DNA: TGTGCCAGCAGCCCCCGACAGCAGTATGGCTACACCTTC. Its translation is CASSPRQQYGYTF.

The chain uses TRBV28 and TRBJ2-7; TRBD1 agrees at 10 bases. Germline values: CDR1 MDHEN, CDR2 SYDVKM. The CDR3 contains 15 residues. V lost 4 bases, J lost 5 bases, and 8 bases stayed unmatched. CDR3 region: CASSSPGQGSNEQYF. For the CDR3, the DNA is TGTGCCAGCAGTTCCCCGGGACAGGGGTCGAACGAGCAGTACTTC.

The gene calls are TRBV29-1 and TRBJ2-7; 7 bases map to TRBD1. Germline-derived CDR1 and CDR2 are SQVTM and ANQGSEA. This CDR3 is built from 14 residues. J gave up 2 bases and V 6 bases, and 10 bases lay outside the gene matches. CDR3 sequence reads: CSVQPGQSPYEQYF. The DNA of the CDR3 is TGCAGCGTCCAGCCGGGACAGAGTCCCTACGAGCAGTACTTC.

J is TRBJ1-1 and V is TRBV7-9, with D perhaps TRBD1 (5 bases). V lost 0 bases to trimming and J lost 0 bases, with 8 bases between them. The CDR3 is made up of 15 amino acids. CDR1 and CDR2 (germline): SEHNR, FQNEAQ (reference sequence). The CDR3 DNA sequence: TGTGCCAGCAGCTTAGCTGACAGACTGAACACTGAAGCTTTCTTT. It specifies CASSLADRLNTEAFF. The full variable domain, in which reference TRBV7-9 and TRBJ1-1 provide the parts outside the CDR3, is DTGVSQNPRHKITKRGQNVTFRCDPISEHNRLYWYRQTLGQGPEFLTYFQNEAQLEKSRLLSDRFSAERPKGSFSTLEIQRTEQGDSAMYLCASSLADRLNTEAFFGQGTRLTVV.

The gene calls are TRBV9 and TRBJ1-1; no clear D gene. This CDR3 has 15 residues. Germline V gives CDR1 SGDLS, CDR2 YYNGEE. The V gene lost 3 bases and the J gene lost 5 bases, with 17 bases spanning the gap. The CDR3 loop reads CASSARHGSYTEAFF. As DNA, the CDR3 is TGTGCCAGCAGCGCCCGACACGGTTCCTATACTGAAGCTTTCTTT.

The CDR3 nucleotides are TGTGCCAGCAGTACCACAGGGCTCTATGGCTACACCTTC. This sequence encodes CASSTTGLYGYTF. The chain links TRBV6-6 to TRBJ1-2, with D possibly TRBD1 on 6 matching bases. Germline V lookup: CDR1 MNHNY, CDR2 SVGAGI (reference sequence). This CDR3 spans 13 amino acids. The germline V and J ends were trimmed by 5 bases and 4 bases, with 11 bases remaining between them.

The rearrangement uses TRBV10-3 and TRBJ2-2; 7 positions match TRBD2. V lost 0 bases to trimming and J lost 5 bases; unmatched junction nucleotides: 0. This CDR3 has 14 residues. Germline assignment: CDR1 ENHRY and CDR2 SYGVKD. This CDR3 is CAISESGGTGELFF. The CDR3 bases are TGTGCCATCAGTGAGTCCGGGGGGACCGGGGAGCTGTTTTTT.

This clone was detected only a few times. The chain links TRBV4-2 to TRBJ2-2; the D is unclear. The V gene's germline CDR1 is LGHNA and CDR2 YNFKEQ. The V end lost 0 bases, the J end lost 3 bases, and 11 bases lay between the germline ends. CDR3 length: 16 residues. This CDR3 is CASSQESWSDTGELFF. The CDR3 DNA reads as TGTGCCAGCAGCCAAGAATCATGGAGCGACACCGGGGAGCTGTTTTTT.

The chain has TRBV7-2 and TRBJ1-3; tentatively, D is TRBD1 (5 bases). The CDR3 covers 16 residues. Germline V gives CDR1 SGHTA, CDR2 FQGNSA. Trimming left V 0 bases short and J 5 bases short, with 14 bases between. The CDR3 DNA is TGTGCCAGCAGCTTAGCTGGGACTGTGCTAAGAAACACCATATATTTT. Residues: CASSLAGTVLRNTIYF.

The V call is TRBV6-5, the J call TRBJ1-1, with TRBD1 matching over 8 bases. Germline CDR1 is MNHEY and CDR2 is SVGAGI. This CDR3 region has 15 residues. J was trimmed by 3 bases and V by 0 bases; bases with no gene match: 3. The CDR3 DNA reads as TGTGCCAGCAGTTACTCGGCGACAGGGGACACTGAAGCTTTCTTT. Amino acids: CASSYSATGDTEAFF.